The 5 T cell receptor beta chains reported below all come from one sample, sequenced in a study of OX40 agonist ivuxolimab in advanced cancers. Data came from immunoSEQ multiplex PCR; TCRdb stores just in-frame clones and leaves some out. This table holds 60,000 to 75,000 clones, 85% to 90% found once. The input for sequencing was CD4+ or CD8+ T cells sorted from blood, taken in a trial of the OX40 agonist ivuxolimab. These receptors came from an adult with an advanced solid tumor such as melanoma, head and neck, liver or kidney cancer.

The chain has TRBV21-1 and TRBJ1-2; the D call TRBD1 from the table was never checked on the DNA. TRBV21-1 has pseudogene status. The CDR3 spans 14 residues. The CDR3 region is CASSKLAENYGYTF. CDR3 nucleotide sequence: TGTGCCAGCAGTAAACTGGCAGAAAACTATGGCTACACCTTC.

The chain links TRBV2 to TRBJ2-7; 12 positions agree with TRBD2. The CDR3 is 15 residues long. CDR1 and CDR2 from the germline V gene are SNHLY and FYNNEI. V trimming: 10 bases; J trimming: 7 bases; junction bases outside the gene matches: 14. The CDR3 region is CATISRLAGDGEQYF. Here the CDR3 DNA reads TGTGCCACCATATCCCGACTAGCGGGAGATGGGGAGCAGTACTTC.

The rearrangement uses TRBV7-2 and TRBJ2-2, with D perhaps TRBD1 (6 bases). The ends were cut back, 6 bases at V and 9 bases at J, with 17 bases in the middle. The CDR3 has 14 amino acids. Germline CDR1 and CDR2: SGHTA and FQGNSA. The CDR3 protein is CASRAAGVRRELFF. DNA for the CDR3: TGTGCCAGCAGGGCCGCAGGGGTCCGTAGGGAGCTGTTTTTT.

The J gene is TRBJ2-6, the V gene TRBV7-9; 9 bases fit TRBD1. Trimming at V came to 5 bases and at J to 2 bases, leaving 10 bases not matched to a gene. Germline lookup yields CDR1 SEHNR and CDR2 FQNEAQ (reference sequence). There are 18 residues in the CDR3. The CDR3: CASSHKPGQGTGANVLTF. The CDR3 DNA sequence: TGTGCCAGCAGCCACAAACCGGGACAGGGCACTGGGGCCAACGTCCTGACTTTC.

The chain carries TRBV15 and TRBJ1-5; possibly TRBD1 for D (5 bases). V lost 0 bases and J 4 bases, leaving 10 bases between the germline ends. The CDR3 extends over 15 amino acids. Germline loops: CDR1 LNHNV, CDR2 YYDKDF (reference sequence). In DNA, the CDR3 is TGTGCCACCAGCAGAGATCGGGCAGGGAATCAGCCCCAGCATTTT. Its translation is CATSRDRAGNQPQHF. Full variable domain (rest looked up from reference TRBV15 and TRBJ1-5): DAMVIQNPRYQVTQFGKPVTLSCSQTLNHNVMYWYQQKSSQAPKLLFHYYDKDFNNEADTPDNFQSRRPNTSFCFLDIRSPGLGDTAMYLCATSRDRAGNQPQHFGDGTRLSIL.